This entry lists 2 T cell receptor beta chains sequenced from one sample in a study of T cell changes during pregnancy in multiple sclerosis. The data were produced by immunoSEQ multiplex PCR, yet TCRdb's version contains in-frame clones alone and is incomplete. The sample consists of approximately 30,000 clones, around 90% of them appearing once. The sequencing here drew on CD8+ T cells from peripheral blood mononuclear cells, taken after pregnancy. All receptors derive from a female donor with multiple sclerosis, enrolled in a pregnancy study.

As for this clone: The germline gene is not matched at one end of the junction; a read error may be the cause. This specimen includes other DNA sequences encoding the same CDR3. The chain couples TRBV4-3 to TRBJ2-2; TRBD1 agrees at 8 bases. Germline V gene data show CDR1 as LGHNA and CDR2 as YSLEER. The CDR3 covers 15 residues. CDR3 sequence (DNA): TGCGCCAGCAGCCAGTGGACAGGGAACACCGGGGAGCTATTTTTT. This gives the protein CASSQWTGNTGELFF.

This chain links TRBV7-2 with TRBJ2-1; 9 bases align to TRBD1. The CDR3 contains 15 residues. Trimming took 8 bases from V and 6 from J; bases not matched to a gene: 11. Germline V gene data show CDR1 as SGHTA and CDR2 as FQGNSA. CDR3 in amino acids: CASRRPGQGPNEQFF. The CDR3 DNA is TGTGCCAGCCGGAGACCGGGACAGGGTCCCAATGAGCAGTTCTTC.